Presented here are 17 T cell receptor beta chains from one specimen sequenced in a study of CD8 T cells in ankylosing spondylitis. MiXCR, run by TCRdb on the 5' RACE reads, gives a single entry per CDR3 protein. The table lists under 200,000 distinct CDR3 sequences, 11% of them singletons. The sequenced sample consisted of blood, either unsorted or a sorted T cell fraction (not recorded which). Receptors originate from a male donor with ankylosing spondylitis or in good health (not recorded which).

The sample holds a few counts of this clonotype. The V gene is TRBV29-1, the J gene TRBJ2-7; maybe TRBD1 (6 bases). This CDR3 comprises 12 residues. Germline CDR1 reads SQVTM; CDR2 reads ANQGSEA. The V end was cut by 6 bases, the J end by 2 bases, with 11 bases between. CDR3 region: CSVIQGTYEQYF. CDR3 bases: TGCAGCGTCATACAGGGTACCTACGAGCAGTACTTC.

This clonotype was seen repeatedly, ten times or more. V usage is TRBV12-3 or TRBV12-4 and J usage is TRBJ2-1; a possible D gene is TRBD1 (6 bases). The V and J ends lost 5 bases and 9 bases respectively, with 20 bases between them. This CDR3 region has 15 residues. The DNA for the CDR3 is TGTGCCAGCAGTATCCCCGGGCTAGGGGGTTCTGAGCAGTTCTTC. It specifies CASSIPGLGGSEQFF.

Only a few counts were recorded for this clonotype. The genes are TRBV19 and TRBJ1-3; 10 positions match TRBD1. Germline V lookup: CDR1 LNHDA, CDR2 SQIVND (reference sequence). With 6 bases clipped from V and 2 bases from J, the junction kept 7 bases outside the gene matches. The CDR3 has 16 amino acids. As DNA, the CDR3 is TGTGCCAGTAGCCGGGACAGGGGATCGGCTGGAAACACCATATATTTT. Its translation: CASSRDRGSAGNTIYF.

This clonotype was picked up many times. The V gene is TRBV5-1, the J gene TRBJ2-1, with 13 positions matching TRBD2. The trim removed 0 bases at V and 4 bases at J, leaving 1 base unmatched. The CDR3 is 16 amino acids. Germline-derived CDR1 and CDR2 are SGHRS and YFSETQ. In DNA form, the CDR3 reads TGCGCCAGCAGCTTGGGGACTAGCGGGAGATACAATGAGCAGTTCTTC. Translated: CASSLGTSGRYNEQFF.

This clonotype has only a few counts. V gene TRBV10-3 combines with J gene TRBJ2-7, with 7 bases fitting TRBD1. This CDR3 is built from 14 residues. Germline V lookup: CDR1 ENHRY, CDR2 SYGVKD. After removal of 4 bases from V and 0 bases from J, the junction contained 3 bases not matched to a gene. CDR3 region: CAISGDSSSYEQYF. The CDR3 nucleotides read TGTGCCATCAGTGGGGACAGCAGCTCCTACGAGCAGTACTTC.

V is TRBV19 and J is TRBJ1-5; D gene uncertain. The CDR3 has 12 amino acids. Trimming removed 5 bases from V and 9 bases from J, with 11 bases in between. Germline lookup yields CDR1 LNHDA and CDR2 SQIVND (reference sequence). CDR3 DNA sequence: TGTGCCAGTAGTCTCGGGGTTGCGCCCCAGCATTTT. It is translated as CASSLGVAPQHF.

In regard to this clonotype: The junction departs from the called germline gene at one end, perhaps through a read error. V usage is TRBV5-1 and J usage is TRBJ1-1; D is uncertain. Germline loops: CDR1 SGHRS, CDR2 YFSETQ. This CDR3 has 16 residues. The CDR3 DNA reads as TGCGCCACCAGCTTGCGGCTTAGCACCCTGAACACTGAAGCTTTCTTT. It encodes CATSLRLSTLNTEAFF.

With respect to this clonotype: A much larger clone sits a single nucleotide away, making a read error possible. This chain links TRBV7-8 with TRBJ2-4; 14 bases agree with TRBD2. With V trimmed by 5 bases and J by 9 bases, 9 bases remained unmatched. This CDR3 comprises 16 residues. Germline CDR1 and CDR2: SGHVS and FQNEAQ. This CDR3 reads CASSVRLAGGLGIQYF. The DNA for the CDR3 is TGTGCCAGCAGCGTAAGACTAGCGGGGGGGCTTGGCATTCAGTACTTC.

This clonotype was detected only a few times. The J gene is TRBJ1-1, the V gene TRBV9; 12 bases map to TRBD1. CDR1 and CDR2 from the germline V gene are SGDLS and YYNGEE. V lost 0 bases and J lost 2; bases outside the gene matches: 8. CDR3 length: 18 amino acids. The CDR3 protein is CASSVVFGTGGVNTEAFF. The DNA for the CDR3 is TGTGCCAGCAGCGTAGTCTTCGGGACAGGGGGCGTTAACACTGAAGCTTTCTTT.

This clonotype was detected many times. CDR3 amino acids: CASGTSGNSEQFF. CDR3 nucleotides: TGCGCCAGCGGGACTAGCGGGAACAGTGAGCAGTTCTTC. The chain combines TRBV10-1 with TRBJ2-1; 13 nucleotides match TRBD2. Trimming at V came to 8 bases and at J to 9 bases, leaving 4 bases not matched to a gene. This CDR3 region has 13 residues. The germline CDR1 and CDR2 sequences are WNHNN and SYGVQD (reference sequence).

This clonotype was counted ten times or more. The chain has TRBV7-9 and TRBJ2-5, with TRBD2 matching over 13 bases. Germline-derived CDR1 and CDR2 are SEHNR and FQNEAQ (reference sequence). The CDR3 covers 16 residues. Germline trimming cut 11 bases from V and 3 bases from J; bases unmatched to any gene: 12. This CDR3 is CADSPGGTSGEETQYF. The CDR3 DNA reads as TGTGCCGACTCCCCCGGAGGGACTAGCGGGGAAGAGACCCAGTACTTC.

This clonotype has ten or more counts. The chain has TRBV12-3 or TRBV12-4 and TRBJ2-1; the match to TRBD2 covers 13 bases. The length of the CDR3 is 20 residues. The J segment lost 12 bases and the V segment lost 7 bases, leaving 27 bases of the junction unmatched. The chain's CDR3 is CASNPLEGAAQGLAGRWQFF. CDR3 DNA sequence: TGTGCCAGCAACCCCCTCGAGGGGGCGGCGCAGGGACTAGCGGGAAGGTGGCAGTTCTTC.

This clonotype was seen ten or more times. The chain couples TRBV7-8 to TRBJ1-2; D remains ambiguous. V was cut by 8 bases and J by 6 bases, with 25 bases left in between. This CDR3 comprises 16 residues. Germline CDR1 reads SGHVS; CDR2 reads FQNEAQ. The CDR3 DNA reads TGTGCCAGCCGTAGGGAGGGTGCAGGTCGTTTCGATGGCTACACCTTC. Protein sequence: CASRREGAGRFDGYTF.

V is TRBV7-2 and J is TRBJ2-7, with D possibly TRBD2 on 5 matching bases. Trimming shortened V by 1 base and J by 8 bases, and 12 bases separated the two germline ends. Germline V gene data show CDR1 as SGHTA and CDR2 as FQGNSA. The CDR3 loop spans 13 amino acids. As DNA, the CDR3 is TGTGCCAGCAGCTTAGAGGGCAGACTAAAGCAGTACTTC. Amino acid sequence: CASSLEGRLKQYF.

The table lists this clonotype with a few counts. This chain uses TRBV20-1 with TRBJ2-5; maybe TRBD2 (6 bases). Per germline, CDR1 DFQATT and CDR2 SNEGSKA (reference sequence). Deletions cut 0 bases from V and 5 bases from J, with 13 bases between. This CDR3 has 14 amino acids. Here the CDR3 reads CSARDIREQETQYF. DNA of the CDR3: TGCAGTGCTAGAGATATCCGGGAGCAGGAGACCCAGTACTTC.

The chain combines TRBV15 with TRBJ1-4; 9 bases agree with TRBD1. V shed 5 bases, J shed 4 bases, and the junction held 5 bases outside the gene matches. Germline values: CDR1 LNHNV, CDR2 YYDKDF (reference sequence). The CDR3 loop spans 15 amino acids. CDR3 DNA sequence: TGTGCCACCAGCGGGGGACAGGGCGTTAATGAAAAACTGTTTTTT. Its protein product is CATSGGQGVNEKLFF.

The V gene is TRBV6-2 or TRBV6-3, the J gene TRBJ2-3; 15 nucleotides align to TRBD2. Germline loops: CDR1 MNHEY, CDR2 SVGEGT. The CDR3 contains 17 residues. V lost 7 bases, J lost 3 bases, and 8 bases stayed unmatched. The CDR3 coding sequence is TGTGCCAGCACCCGGACTAGCGGGGGGGCCAAGACAGATACGCAGTATTTT. Translating it yields CASTRTSGGAKTDTQYF.